The rows below give T cell receptor beta chains drawn from one sample of a study of cytomegalovirus exposure and HLA in healthy donors. Data came from immunoSEQ multiplex PCR; TCRdb stores just in-frame clones and leaves some out. This table holds about 170,000 clones, over 75% found once. Sequencing was performed on PBMCs. The receptors here all came from a female donor in good health and CMV-seronegative. The CDR3 runs from the conserved cysteine through the conserved F or W. D genes are given only for firm matches. Not every row has a clone size; where given, it reads once, few, many or a size class.

size: -
J: TRBJ1-4
D: TRBD1
V: TRBV18
DNA: TGTGCCAGCTCCCCCTCAGACAGGGGTAACGAAAAACTGTTTTTT
CDR3: CASSPSDRGNEKLFF

size: few
J: TRBJ1-3
D: -
V: TRBV19
DNA: TGTGCCAGTAACAGGGTTGGAAACACCATATATTTT
CDR3: CASNRVGNTIYF

size: -
J: TRBJ2-5
D: TRBD2
V: TRBV23-1
DNA: TGCGCCAGCAGTCAAAGCCCGAGGACTAGCGGGACCGGTGAGAACCAAGAGACCCAGTACTTC
CDR3: CASSQSPRTSGTGENQETQYF

size: -
J: TRBJ1-6
D: -
V: TRBV9
DNA: TGTGCCAGCAGCGCCAGGGTTTCAGATTCACCCCTCCACTTT
CDR3: CASSARVSDSPLHF

size: few
J: TRBJ1-2
D: TRBD1
V: TRBV7-9
DNA: TGTGCCAGCAGCGGTCGGACAGGAGATTATAACTATGGCTACACCTTC
CDR3: CASSGRTGDYNYGYTF

size: -
J: TRBJ2-1
D: TRBD2
V: TRBV13
DNA: TGTGCCAGCAGCTTAGTGGGTAGCGGGGGGGCTGAGCAGTTCTTC
CDR3: CASSLVGSGGAEQFF

size: -
J: TRBJ2-3
D: TRBD2
V: TRBV5-1
DNA: TGCGCCAGCAGCTTCCAGACTAGCGGGACTAGCACAGATACGCAGTATTTT
CDR3: CASSFQTSGTSTDTQYF

size: few
J: TRBJ1-5
D: -
V: TRBV19
DNA: TGTGCCAGTAGTACAGGGCTCAATCAGCCCCAGCATTTT
CDR3: CASSTGLNQPQHF

size: -
J: TRBJ1-1
D: -
V: TRBV6-5
DNA: TGTGCCAGCAGTTATCAGACAGGCGAAGCTTTCTTT
CDR3: CASSYQTGEAFF

size: -
J: TRBJ1-3
D: -
V: TRBV7-9
DNA: TGTTCCAGCAGCTTAGGGGACATTCTCTCTGGAAACACCATATATTTT
CDR3: CSSSLGDILSGNTIYF

size: -
J: TRBJ2-5
D: -
V: TRBV4-1
DNA: TGCGCCAGCAGCGATGAGGAACAACGAGGGACCCAGTACTTC
CDR3: CASSDEEQRGTQYF

size: -
J: TRBJ2-1
D: TRBD1
V: TRBV19
DNA: TGTGCCAGTAGTATGGGACAGGGGGTTAATGAGCAGTTCTTC
CDR3: CASSMGQGVNEQFF

size: -
J: TRBJ1-4
D: -
V: TRBV19
DNA: TGTGCCAGTAGTAGCCAGGCTGCAACTAATGAAAAACTGTTTTTT
CDR3: CASSSQAATNEKLFF

size: -
J: TRBJ1-5
D: -
V: TRBV19
DNA: TGTGCCAGTAGTAAACTGGCCGAGGGTAAACAGCCCCAGCATTTT
CDR3: CASSKLAEGKQPQHF

size: -
J: TRBJ2-5
D: TRBD1
V: TRBV6-6
DNA: TGTGCCAGCACTCAGAGGGGACAGGGGGCCGGGGAGACCCAGTACTTC
CDR3: CASTQRGQGAGETQYF

size: -
J: TRBJ1-2
D: TRBD1
V: TRBV12-5
DNA: TGTGCTAGTGGTTTGGGGACAGGGACCTATGGCTACACCTTC
CDR3: CASGLGTGTYGYTF

size: once
J: TRBJ1-5
D: -
V: TRBV27
DNA: TGTGCCAGCAGTTTAGGGGGAGGTAGCAATCAGCCCCAGCATTTT
CDR3: CASSLGGGSNQPQHF

size: once
J: TRBJ2-7
D: -
V: TRBV4-1
DNA: TGCGCCAGCAGCCACAACGGCGGGCCCTACGAGCAGTACTTC
CDR3: CASSHNGGPYEQYF

size: -
J: TRBJ1-6
D: TRBD1
V: TRBV11-2
DNA: TGTGCCAGCAGCTTAGAGGTCGGGACAGCGCTCCACTTT
CDR3: CASSLEVGTALHF

size: -
J: TRBJ1-6
D: -
V: TRBV7-9
DNA: TGTGCCAGCAGCCCCGACAGGCGAGATAATTCACCCCTCCACTTT
CDR3: CASSPDRRDNSPLHF

size: -
J: TRBJ1-1
D: -
V: TRBV30
DNA: TGTGCCTGGAGTTCAGGGATGAACACTGAAGCTTTCTTT
CDR3: CAWSSGMNTEAFF

size: once
J: TRBJ2-2
D: -
V: TRBV7-3
DNA: TGTGCCAGCAGCCCAAAGACTCTTTCTAACACCGGGGAGCTGTTTTTT
CDR3: CASSPKTLSNTGELFF

size: -
J: TRBJ2-1
D: -
V: TRBV11-3
DNA: TGTGCCAGCAGCCCGACGGGGAACCACAATGAGCAGTTCTTC
CDR3: CASSPTGNHNEQFF

size: -
J: TRBJ1-2
D: -
V: TRBV21-1
DNA: TGTGCCAGCAGCAGGGGGGACAGCGAGGGATCTGGCTACACCTTC
CDR3: CASSRGDSEGSGYTF

size: -
J: TRBJ1-4
D: TRBD1
V: TRBV19
DNA: TGTGCCAGCGGGACAGGGGTTGAAAAACTGTTTTTT
CDR3: CASGTGVEKLFF

size: -
J: TRBJ1-2
D: -
V: TRBV4-3
DNA: TGCGCCAGCAGCCATGCGGGCCCGGAGGACTATGGCTACACCTTC
CDR3: CASSHAGPEDYGYTF

size: -
J: TRBJ1-6
D: -
V: TRBV15
DNA: TGTGCCACCAGCAGAGGTCGGGACGGGGGTTCACCCCTCCACTTT
CDR3: CATSRGRDGGSPLHF

size: -
J: TRBJ2-7
D: TRBD2
V: TRBV4-2
DNA: TGTGCCAGCAGCCAAGGGACTAGCGGGGGGCTGACCTCCTACGAGCAGTACTTC
CDR3: CASSQGTSGGLTSYEQYF

size: -
J: TRBJ2-1
D: -
V: TRBV9
DNA: TGTGCCAGCAGCGTAGTTTTCGGGGATCGAGAGCAGTTCTTC
CDR3: CASSVVFGDREQFF

size: -
J: TRBJ2-1
D: TRBD2
V: TRBV5-4
DNA: TGTGCCAGCAGCGAGGGTAGGACTAGCGGGGACAATGAGCAGTTCTTC
CDR3: CASSEGRTSGDNEQFF

size: few
J: TRBJ1-1
D: -
V: TRBV19
DNA: TGTGCCAGTAGTCAACAGGGCTTGACTGAAGCTTTCTTT
CDR3: CASSQQGLTEAFF

size: -
J: TRBJ1-1
D: -
V: TRBV28
DNA: TGTGCCAGCAGTCCCCTCGGGCAGGGTGCATTGAACACTGAAGCTTTCTTT
CDR3: CASSPLGQGALNTEAFF

size: -
J: TRBJ1-2
D: TRBD1
V: TRBV30
DNA: TGTGCCTGGAGTCCACAGGGGGTGCGTGGCTACACCTTC
CDR3: CAWSPQGVRGYTF

size: few
J: TRBJ2-2
D: -
V: TRBV4-1
DNA: TGCGCCAGCAGCCTCGGTCCGGGAACCGGGGAGCTGTTTTTT
CDR3: CASSLGPGTGELFF

size: -
J: TRBJ2-2
D: TRBD2
V: TRBV7-3
DNA: TGTGCCAGCAGCTCCCGTGTACTAGCGGGGGGACCGAACACCGGGGAGCTGTTTTTT
CDR3: CASSSRVLAGGPNTGELFF

size: once
J: TRBJ1-5
D: -
V: TRBV7-2
DNA: TGTGCCAGCAGCCACCCCGTGGGGGGGAGGGGGGATAGCAATCAGCCCCAGCATTTT
CDR3: CASSHPVGGRGDSNQPQHF

size: -
J: TRBJ1-2
D: TRBD1
V: TRBV5-4
DNA: TGTGCCAGCAGCCTGGGACAGGGGGCCAACTATGGCTACACCTTC
CDR3: CASSLGQGANYGYTF

size: -
J: TRBJ2-1
D: TRBD2
V: TRBV18
DNA: TGTGCCAGCTCACTTCGGGGGGGCGACAATGAGCAGTTCTTC
CDR3: CASSLRGGDNEQFF

size: -
J: TRBJ2-1
D: -
V: TRBV7-9
DNA: TGTGCCAGCAGCATAGGCGGGGCGGGCTCCTACAATGAGCAGTTCTTC
CDR3: CASSIGGAGSYNEQFF

size: -
J: TRBJ2-7
D: TRBD2
V: TRBV27
DNA: TGTGCCAGCAGTTTCGGGGGGGGTTACTACGAGCAGTACTTC
CDR3: CASSFGGGYYEQYF

size: -
J: TRBJ1-2
D: TRBD1
V: TRBV30
DNA: TGTGCCTCCGAAACAGGGGTGGGCTATGGCTACACCTTC
CDR3: CASETGVGYGYTF